This paragraph reports one T cell receptor (beta chain). The sample belongs to a study of beta chain features in type 1 diabetes. The CDR3 covers 17 residues. The V gene end was trimmed by 4 bases and the J gene end by 8 bases; junction bases not matched to a gene: 13. Germline CDR1 is SGDLS and CDR2 is YYNGEE. Expressed TCRB transcripts were sequenced, since all the RNA that had been isolated was reverse transcribed. Measured with immunoSEQ multiplex PCR; TCRdb has only the in-frame clones, and not every one. The sample carries roughly 170,000 clones, about 12% recorded once. The sequencing sample was made of central memory CD4+ T cells from blood. This clonotype was sampled from a woman between 18 and 29 years old in good health. This sequence joins TRBV9 and TRBJ2-2, with TRBD2 matching over 11 bases. CDR3 in DNA: TGTGCCAGCAGCCCCAGTCCTCGACTAGCGGGAAGGGGGGAGCTGTTTTTT. This sequence encodes CASSPSPRLAGRGELFF.